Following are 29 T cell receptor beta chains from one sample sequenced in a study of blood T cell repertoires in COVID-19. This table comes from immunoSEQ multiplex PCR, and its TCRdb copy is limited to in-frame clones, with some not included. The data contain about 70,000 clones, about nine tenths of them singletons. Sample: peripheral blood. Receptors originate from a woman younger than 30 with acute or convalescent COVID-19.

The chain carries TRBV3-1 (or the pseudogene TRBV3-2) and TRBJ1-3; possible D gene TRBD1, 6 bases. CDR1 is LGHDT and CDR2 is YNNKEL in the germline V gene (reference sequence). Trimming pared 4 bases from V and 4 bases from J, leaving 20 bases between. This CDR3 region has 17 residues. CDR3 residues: CASSRRSAGAGGNTIYF. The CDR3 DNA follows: TGTGCCAGCAGCCGACGGTCGGCAGGGGCTGGGGGAAACACCATATATTTT.

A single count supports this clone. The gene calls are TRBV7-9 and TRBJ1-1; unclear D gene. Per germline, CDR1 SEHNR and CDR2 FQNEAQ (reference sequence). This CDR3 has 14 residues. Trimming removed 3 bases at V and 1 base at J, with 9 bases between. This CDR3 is CASSFSESNTEAFF. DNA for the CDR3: TGTGCCAGCAGCTTCAGCGAGTCGAACACTGAAGCTTTCTTT.

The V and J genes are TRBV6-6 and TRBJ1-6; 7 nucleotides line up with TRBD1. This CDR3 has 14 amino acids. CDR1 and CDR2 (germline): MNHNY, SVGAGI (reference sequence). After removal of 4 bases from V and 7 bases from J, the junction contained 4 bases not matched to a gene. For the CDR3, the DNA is TGTGCCAGCAGTTCGACAGGGTTCAATTCACCCCTCCACTTT. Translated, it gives CASSSTGFNSPLHF.

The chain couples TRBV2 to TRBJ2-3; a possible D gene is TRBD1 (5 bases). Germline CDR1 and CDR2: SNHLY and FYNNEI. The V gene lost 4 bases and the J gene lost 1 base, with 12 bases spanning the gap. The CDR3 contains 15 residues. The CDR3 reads CASSGGGLGTDTQYF. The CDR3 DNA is TGTGCCAGCAGTGGGGGCGGTCTGGGCACAGATACGCAGTATTTT. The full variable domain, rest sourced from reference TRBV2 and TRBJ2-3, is EPEVTQTPSHQVTQMGQEVILRCVPISNHLYFYWYRQILGQKVEFLVSFYNNEISEKSEIFDDQFSVERPDGSNFTLKIRSTKLEDSAMYFCASSGGGLGTDTQYFGPGTRLTVL.

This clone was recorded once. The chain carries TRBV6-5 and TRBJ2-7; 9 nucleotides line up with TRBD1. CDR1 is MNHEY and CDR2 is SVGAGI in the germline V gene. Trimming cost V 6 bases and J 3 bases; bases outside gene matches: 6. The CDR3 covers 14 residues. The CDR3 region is CASRTGTGNYEQYF. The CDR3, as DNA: TGTGCCAGCAGGACCGGGACAGGGAACTACGAGCAGTACTTC.

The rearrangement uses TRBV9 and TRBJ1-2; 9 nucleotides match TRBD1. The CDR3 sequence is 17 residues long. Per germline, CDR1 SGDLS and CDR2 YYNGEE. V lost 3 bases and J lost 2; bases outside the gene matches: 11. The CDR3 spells CASSGPGQGNPNYGYTF. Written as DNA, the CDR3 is TGTGCCAGCAGCGGCCCGGGACAGGGTAACCCAAACTATGGCTACACCTTC.

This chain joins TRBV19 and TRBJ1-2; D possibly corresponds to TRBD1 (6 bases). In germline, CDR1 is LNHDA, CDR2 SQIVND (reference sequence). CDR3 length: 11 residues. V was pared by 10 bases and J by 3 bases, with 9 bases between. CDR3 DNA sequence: TGTGCCATTCGGACAGACTATGGCTACACCTTC. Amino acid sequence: CAIRTDYGYTF.

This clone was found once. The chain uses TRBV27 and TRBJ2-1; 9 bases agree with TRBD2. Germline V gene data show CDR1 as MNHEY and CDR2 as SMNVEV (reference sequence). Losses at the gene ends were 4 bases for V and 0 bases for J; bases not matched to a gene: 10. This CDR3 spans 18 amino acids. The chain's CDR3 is CASSSKIYSGGSYNEQFF. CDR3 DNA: TGTGCCAGCAGTTCGAAAATTTATAGCGGGGGCTCCTACAATGAGCAGTTCTTC.

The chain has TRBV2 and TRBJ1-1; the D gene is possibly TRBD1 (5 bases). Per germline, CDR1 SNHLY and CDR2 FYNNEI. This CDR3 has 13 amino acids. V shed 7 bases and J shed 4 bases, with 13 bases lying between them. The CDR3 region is CASNTRRGTEAFF. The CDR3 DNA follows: TGTGCCAGCAACACTCGGAGGGGCACTGAAGCTTTCTTT. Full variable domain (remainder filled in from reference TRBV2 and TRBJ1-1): EPEVTQTPSHQVTQMGQEVILRCVPISNHLYFYWYRQILGQKVEFLVSFYNNEISEKSEIFDDQFSVERPDGSNFTLKIRSTKLEDSAMYFCASNTRRGTEAFFGQGTRLTVV.

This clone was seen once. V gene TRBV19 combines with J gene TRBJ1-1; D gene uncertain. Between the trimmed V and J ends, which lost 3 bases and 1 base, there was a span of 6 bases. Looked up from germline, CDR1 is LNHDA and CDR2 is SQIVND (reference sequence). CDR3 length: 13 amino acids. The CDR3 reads CASSMYGNTEAFF. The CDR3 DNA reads TGTGCCAGTAGTATGTACGGGAACACTGAAGCTTTCTTT.

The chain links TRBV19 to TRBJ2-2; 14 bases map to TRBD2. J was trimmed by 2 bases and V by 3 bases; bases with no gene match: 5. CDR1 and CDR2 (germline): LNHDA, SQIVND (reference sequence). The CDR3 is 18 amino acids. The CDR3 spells CASSMRLAGGLNTGELFF. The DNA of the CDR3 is TGTGCCAGTAGTATGCGACTAGCGGGGGGGCTTAACACCGGGGAGCTGTTTTTT. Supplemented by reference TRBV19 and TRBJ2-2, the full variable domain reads DGGITQSPKYLFRKEGQNVTLSCEQNLNHDAMYWYRQDPGQGLRLIYYSQIVNDFQKGDIAEGYSVSREKKESFPLTVTSAQKNPTAFYLCASSMRLAGGLNTGELFFGEGSRLTVL.

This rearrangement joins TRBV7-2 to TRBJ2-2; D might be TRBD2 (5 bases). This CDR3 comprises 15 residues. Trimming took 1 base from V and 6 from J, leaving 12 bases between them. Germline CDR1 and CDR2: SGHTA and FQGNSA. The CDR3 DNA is TGTGCCAGCAGCTTAGTGGGAGAATTTTCCGGGGAGCTGTTTTTT. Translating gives CASSLVGEFSGELFF.

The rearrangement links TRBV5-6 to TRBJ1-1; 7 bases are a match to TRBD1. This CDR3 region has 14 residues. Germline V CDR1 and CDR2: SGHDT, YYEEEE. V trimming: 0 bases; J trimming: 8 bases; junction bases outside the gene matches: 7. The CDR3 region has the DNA TGTGCCAGCAGCTTGGGGGACAGCGCCAGGGAAGCTTTCTTT. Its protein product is CASSLGDSAREAFF.

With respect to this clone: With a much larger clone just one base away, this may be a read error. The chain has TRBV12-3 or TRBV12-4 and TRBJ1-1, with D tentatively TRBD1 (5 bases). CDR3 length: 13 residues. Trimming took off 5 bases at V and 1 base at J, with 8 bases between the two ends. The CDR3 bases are TGTGCCAGCAGTCTGACAGCGAACACTGAAGCTTTCTTT. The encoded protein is CASSLTANTEAFF.

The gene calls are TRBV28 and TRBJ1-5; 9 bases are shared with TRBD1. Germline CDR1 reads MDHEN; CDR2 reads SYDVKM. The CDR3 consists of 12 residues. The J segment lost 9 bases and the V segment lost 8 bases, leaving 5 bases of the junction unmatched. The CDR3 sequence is CASGTGTRPQHF. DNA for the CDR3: TGTGCCAGCGGGACAGGGACAAGGCCCCAGCATTTT.

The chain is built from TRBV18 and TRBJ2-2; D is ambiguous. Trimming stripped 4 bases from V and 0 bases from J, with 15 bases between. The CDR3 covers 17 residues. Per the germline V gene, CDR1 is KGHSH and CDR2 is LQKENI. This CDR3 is CASSLRVQNPNTGELFF. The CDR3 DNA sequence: TGTGCCAGCTCACTCCGAGTTCAAAATCCGAACACCGGGGAGCTGTTTTTT.

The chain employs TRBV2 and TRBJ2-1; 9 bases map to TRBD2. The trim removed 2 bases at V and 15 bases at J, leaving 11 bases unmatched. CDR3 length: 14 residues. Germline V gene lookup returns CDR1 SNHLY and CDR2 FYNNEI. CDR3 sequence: CASSEPAGGPRGFF. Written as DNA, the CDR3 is TGTGCCAGCAGTGAACCGGCGGGAGGGCCGAGGGGGTTCTTC.

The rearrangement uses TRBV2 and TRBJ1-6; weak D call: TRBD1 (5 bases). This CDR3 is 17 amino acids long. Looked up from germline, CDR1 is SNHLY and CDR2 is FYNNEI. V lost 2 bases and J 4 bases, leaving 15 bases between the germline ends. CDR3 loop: CASSEWEGPRYNSPLHF. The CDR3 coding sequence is TGTGCCAGCAGTGAATGGGAGGGACCTAGATATAATTCACCCCTCCACTTT.

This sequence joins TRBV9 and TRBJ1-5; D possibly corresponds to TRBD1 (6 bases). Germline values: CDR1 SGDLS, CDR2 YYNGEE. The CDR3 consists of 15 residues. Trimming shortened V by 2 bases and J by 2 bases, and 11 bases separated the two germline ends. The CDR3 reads CASSVTGARNQPQHF. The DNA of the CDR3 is TGTGCCAGCAGCGTGACAGGAGCCCGCAATCAGCCCCAGCATTTT.

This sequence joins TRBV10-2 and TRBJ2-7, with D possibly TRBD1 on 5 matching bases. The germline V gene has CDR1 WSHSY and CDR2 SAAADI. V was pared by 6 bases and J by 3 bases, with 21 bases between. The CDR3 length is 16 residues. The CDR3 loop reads CASSDTSTGVRYEQYF. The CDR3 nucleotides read TGCGCCAGCAGCGACACATCCACAGGCGTTCGCTACGAGCAGTACTTC.

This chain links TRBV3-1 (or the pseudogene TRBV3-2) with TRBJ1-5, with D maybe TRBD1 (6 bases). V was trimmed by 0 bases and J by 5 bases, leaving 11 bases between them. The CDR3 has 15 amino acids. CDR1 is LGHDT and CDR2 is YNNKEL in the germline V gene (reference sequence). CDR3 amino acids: CASSQDGGAHQPQHF. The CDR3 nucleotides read TGTGCCAGCAGCCAAGATGGGGGGGCGCATCAGCCCCAGCATTTT.

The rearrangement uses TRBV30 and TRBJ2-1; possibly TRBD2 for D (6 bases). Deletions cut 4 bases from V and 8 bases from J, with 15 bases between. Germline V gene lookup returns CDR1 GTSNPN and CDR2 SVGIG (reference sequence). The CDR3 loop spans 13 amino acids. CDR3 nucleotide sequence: TGTGCCTGGATTGGGCGGGGAGGCCATGAGCAGTTCTTC. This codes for CAWIGRGGHEQFF.

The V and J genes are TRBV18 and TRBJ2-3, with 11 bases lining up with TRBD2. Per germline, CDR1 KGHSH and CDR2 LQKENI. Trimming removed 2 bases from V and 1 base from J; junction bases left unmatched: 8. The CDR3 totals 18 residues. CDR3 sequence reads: CASSPIRTSGLRTDTQYF. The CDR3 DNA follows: TGTGCCAGCTCACCAATCAGGACTAGCGGGCTGCGCACAGATACGCAGTATTTT.

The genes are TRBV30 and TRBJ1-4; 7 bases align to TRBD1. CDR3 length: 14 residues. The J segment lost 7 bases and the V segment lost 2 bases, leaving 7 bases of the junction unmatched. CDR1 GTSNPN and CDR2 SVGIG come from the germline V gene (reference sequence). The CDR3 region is CAWSSGTEVEKLFF. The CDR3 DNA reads TGTGCCTGGAGTTCCGGGACAGAAGTTGAAAAACTGTTTTTT.

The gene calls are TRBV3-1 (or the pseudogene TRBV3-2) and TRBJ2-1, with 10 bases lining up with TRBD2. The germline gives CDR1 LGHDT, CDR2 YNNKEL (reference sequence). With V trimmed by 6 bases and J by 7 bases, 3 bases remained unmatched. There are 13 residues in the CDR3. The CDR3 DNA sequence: TGTGCCAGCAGGGGACTAGCGCGTAATGAGCAGTTCTTC. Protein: CASRGLARNEQFF.

CDR3: CASSQEPWREVDNEQFF. CDR3 in DNA: TGCGCCAGCAGCCAAGAGCCGTGGCGGGAGGTCGACAATGAGCAGTTCTTC. V is TRBV4-3 and J is TRBJ2-1; 8 nucleotides align to TRBD2. CDR1 is LGHNA, CDR2 YSLEER, per germline. Trimming at V came to 0 bases and at J to 5 bases, leaving 9 bases not matched to a gene. There are 17 residues in the CDR3.

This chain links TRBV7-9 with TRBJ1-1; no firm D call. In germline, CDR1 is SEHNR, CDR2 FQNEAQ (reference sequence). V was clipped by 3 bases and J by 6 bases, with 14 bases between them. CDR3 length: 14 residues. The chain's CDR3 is CASSFPQDGAEAFF. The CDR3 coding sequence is TGTGCCAGCAGCTTCCCCCAGGACGGGGCTGAAGCTTTCTTT.

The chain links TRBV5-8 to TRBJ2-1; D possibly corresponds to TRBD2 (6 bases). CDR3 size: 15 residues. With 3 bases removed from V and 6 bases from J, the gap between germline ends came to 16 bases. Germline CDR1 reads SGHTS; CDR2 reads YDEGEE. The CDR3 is CASSWGGTVINEQFF. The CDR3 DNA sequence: TGTGCCAGCAGCTGGGGCGGGACGGTTATCAATGAGCAGTTCTTC. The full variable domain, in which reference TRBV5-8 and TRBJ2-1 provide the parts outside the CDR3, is EAGVTQSPTHLIKTRGQQATLRCSPISGHTSVYWYQQALGLGLQFLLWYDEGEERNRGNFPPRFSGRQFPNYSSELNVNALELEDSALYLCASSWGGTVINEQFFGPGTRLTVL.

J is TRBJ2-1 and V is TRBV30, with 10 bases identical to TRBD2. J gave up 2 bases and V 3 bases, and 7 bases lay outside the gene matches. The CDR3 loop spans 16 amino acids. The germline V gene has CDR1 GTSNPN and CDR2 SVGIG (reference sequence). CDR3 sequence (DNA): TGTGCCTGGAGAGGGACCGGGACTAGCGCCTACAATGAGCAGTTCTTC. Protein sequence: CAWRGTGTSAYNEQFF. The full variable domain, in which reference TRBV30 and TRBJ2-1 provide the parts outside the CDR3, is SQTIHQWPATLVQPVGSPLSLECTVEGTSNPNLYWYRQAAGRGLQLLFYSVGIGQISSEVPQNLSASRPQDRQFILSSKKLLLSDSGFYLCAWRGTGTSAYNEQFFGPGTRLTVL.